Listed below are T cell receptor beta chains from one sample, sequenced in a study of T cell changes during pregnancy in multiple sclerosis. Profiling relied on immunoSEQ multiplex PCR, and the TCRdb table lists in-frame clones only, not all of them. The sample records tens of thousands of clones, 75% to 95% being singletons. The starting material was CD4+ T cells from peripheral blood mononuclear cells, obtained in the second trimester of pregnancy. These receptors originate from a female donor with multiple sclerosis, enrolled in a pregnancy study. Both conserved end residues are part of each CDR3. A D gene is named only where the DNA matches it firmly.

V gene,D gene,CDR3 protein
TRBV9,TRBD1,CASSVETGGSYEQYF
TRBV7-2,NA,CASSLVLSDTQYF
TRBV27,NA,CASSRRGAGYTF
TRBV19,NA,CATKAGAALGEKLFF
TRBV5-4,NA,CASSPRSRGRNEQYF
TRBV5-5,TRBD1,CASSLEGQSYEQYF
TRBV7-9,TRBD2,CAGNGTSGNTGELFF
TRBV2,NA,CASTPSGATNEKLFF
TRBV9,NA,CASSAGGLFRETQYF
TRBV28,NA,CASSIHGGPNYGYTF
TRBV5-1,TRBD2,CASSLDPSGGGNEQFF
TRBV19,NA,CASSADKAKNIQYF
TRBV2,NA,CASSEASTLGVPSNTEAFF
TRBV11-3,TRBD2,CASSSTSGGAGELFF
TRBV5-4,NA,CASSPGGYYEQYF
TRBV5-6,TRBD2,CASSALAGSYEQYF
TRBV18,NA,CASSPLGTGVSNIQYF
TRBV10-3,TRBD2,CAISVTSGIHEQFF
TRBV19,NA,CASSTGYQPQHF
TRBV18,NA,CASSPQPGGTEAFF
TRBV5-8,NA,CASSLGRADTQYF
TRBV19,NA,CASIRGSVSEAFF
TRBV18,NA,CASSPGGGISGANVLTF
TRBV6-1,NA,CASSEGPLRGGTHNSPLHF